A single T cell receptor (beta chain) is shown here with its context. Antigen specificity is unknown. The source of the sample is a study of shared clonotypes between healthy human individuals. Libraries were prepared by immunoSEQ multiplex PCR; TCRdb keeps only in-frame clonotypes and omits some of them. The repertoire holds about 960,000 clones, with approximately 80% as singletons. The V end lost 3 bases, the J end lost 4 bases, and 12 bases lay between the germline ends. The CDR3 length is 14 residues. From germline, CDR1 is LNHDA and CDR2 SQIVND (reference sequence). Study-level findings and limits: What naive subsets generally showed was a larger estimated richness than memory subsets showed. Approximately 5.3% was the fraction of naive CD4 clonotypes found shared across a few donors. Relative to clonotypes present in all four donors, those not shared had lower generation probabilities.

The sequence derives from a man aged 18 to 29 in good health. The specimen sequenced was memory CD4+ T cells sorted from blood. The subset was: CD45RA-negative fraction. The chain combines TRBV19 with TRBJ2-5; a weak D match, TRBD1 (6 bases). The CDR3 loop reads CASSIPGVPETQYF. The CDR3 DNA is TGTGCCAGTAGTATCCCAGGGGTCCCAGAGACCCAGTACTTC.